The 4 T cell receptor beta chains presented below share a single source sample, sequenced in a study of shared clonotypes between healthy human individuals. Generated by immunoSEQ multiplex PCR, the TCRdb table keeps only in-frame clones and is missing some. There are roughly 1,500,000 clones in the sample; around 98.5% occur only once, and under 0.45% lies in the top ten. Sequencing was carried out using naive CD4+ T cells sorted from blood. Sample subset: CD45RA+ positively selected. These receptors were obtained from a man aged 30 to 45 in good health.

The V gene is TRBV5-1, the J gene TRBJ2-2; no clear D. V was trimmed by 0 bases and J by 8 bases, leaving 11 bases between them. CDR3 length: 14 amino acids. CDR1 is SGHRS, CDR2 YFSETQ, per germline. The CDR3 DNA reads as TGCGCCAGCAGCTTGGCCGATGAGTTGGGGGAGCTGTTTTTT. As protein: CASSLADELGELFF.

The chain carries TRBV7-8 and TRBJ1-2, with 7 positions matching TRBD1. With 1 base clipped from V and 7 bases from J, the junction kept 9 bases outside the gene matches. In germline, CDR1 is SGHVS, CDR2 FQNEAQ. This CDR3 region has 15 residues. CDR3 sequence reads: CASSLVKGAEAGYTF. CDR3 bases: TGTGCCAGCAGCTTAGTGAAGGGGGCAGAGGCTGGCTACACCTTC.

The chain couples TRBV18 to TRBJ2-7; TRBD2 matches at 11 bases. V was pared by 6 bases and J by 1 base, with 5 bases of the junction left unmatched. CDR3 length equals 15 residues. CDR1 is KGHSH, CDR2 LQKENI, per germline. DNA for the CDR3: TGTGCCAGCTCGGCCGGGACTAGCGGTTCCTACGAGCAGTACTTC. This gives the protein CASSAGTSGSYEQYF. The full variable domain, in which reference TRBV18 and TRBJ2-7 provide the parts outside the CDR3, is NAGVMQNPRHLVRRRGQEARLRCSPMKGHSHVYWYRQLPEEGLKFMVYLQKENIIDESGMPKERFSAEFPKEGPSILRIQQVVRGDSAAYFCASSAGTSGSYEQYFGPGTRLTVT.

The rearrangement joins TRBV9 to TRBJ1-3; D is undetermined. The CDR3 consists of 15 residues. CDR1 and CDR2 (germline): SGDLS, YYNGEE. V dropped 1 base and J dropped 0 bases, with 8 bases sitting between them. The CDR3 nucleotides read TGTGCCAGCAGCGTACGGGCCGGCTCTGGAAACACCATATATTTT. As protein: CASSVRAGSGNTIYF.